A selection of T cell receptor beta chains follows, all from one sample in a study of T cells after yellow fever vaccination. TCRdb recomputed calls from the 5' RACE reads with MiXCR, one row per CDR3 protein. Of about 340,000 distinct CDR3 sequences in the sample, 3% to 4.5% are singletons; the top ten hold 20% to 30%. This sample comprised PBMCs, obtained 5 days after the yellow fever booster vaccination. The receptors stem from a man aged 18 to 30 who received the YFV17D yellow fever vaccine. Both conserved end residues are part of each CDR3. Each record gives: V gene, clone size, J gene, D gene, CDR3 protein, CDR3 DNA. The D gene is left open where the match is weak. Clone size is stated in some rows and not others, as once, few, many or a class when expanded.

>TRBV29-1|many|TRBJ1-5|.
CSVEESGGNQPQHF
TGCAGCGTTGAAGAAAGCGGGGGCAATCAGCCCCAGCATTTT
>TRBV4-1|.|TRBJ1-1|TRBD1
CASRGQRQGPEAFF
TGCGCCAGCAGGGGACAGCGCCAAGGTCCCGAAGCTTTCTTT
>TRBV25-1|few|TRBJ1-2|.
CASTDSTARYGYTF
TGTGCCAGCACCGATTCGACAGCGAGGTATGGCTACACCTTC
>TRBV19|.|TRBJ1-5|.
CASSIMVGVGQPQHF
TGTGCCAGTAGTATTATGGTGGGTGTGGGTCAGCCCCAGCATTTT
>TRBV7-9|.|TRBJ2-1|.
CASSLARFGRNEQFF
TGTGCCAGCAGCTTAGCCCGGTTCGGAAGGAATGAGCAGTTCTTC
>TRBV2|.|TRBJ2-5|.
CASSGVSGETQYF
TGTGCCAGCAGTGGCGTTTCGGGAGAGACCCAGTACTTC
>TRBV4-1|.|TRBJ2-3|.
CASSQERSDTQYF
TGCGCCAGCAGCCAAGAACGATCAGATACGCAGTATTTT
>TRBV12-3/TRBV12-4|few|TRBJ2-2|TRBD1
CASIRDRDPTGELFF
TGTGCCAGCATCCGGGACAGGGATCCCACCGGGGAGCTGTTTTTT
>TRBV12-3/TRBV12-4|many|TRBJ2-3|TRBD1
CASSLSRGLARTDTQYF
TGTGCCAGCAGTCTTAGCAGGGGGCTGGCTCGCACAGATACGCAGTATTTT
>TRBV20-1|.|TRBJ2-1|TRBD1
CSVIRGPYNEQFF
TGCAGTGTGATAAGGGGGCCCTACAATGAGCAGTTCTTC
>TRBV18|few|TRBJ1-1|.
CASSRGTTNTEAFF
TGTGCCAGCTCACGAGGGACAACGAACACTGAAGCTTTCTTT
>TRBV5-5|few|TRBJ1-6|.
CASSRLLGDNSPLHF
TGTGCCAGCAGTCGTCTCTTGGGAGACAATTCACCCCTCCACTTT
>TRBV6-2/TRBV6-3|many|TRBJ1-5|.
CASSYPGAYPPQPQHF
TGTGCCAGCAGTTACCCCGGGGCCTACCCCCCTCAGCCCCAGCATTTT
>TRBV7-6|.|TRBJ2-6|.
CASSFRPPSGANVLTF
TGTGCCAGCAGCTTCAGGCCCCCCTCTGGGGCCAACGTCCTGACTTTC
>TRBV10-3|many|TRBJ2-1|.
CAISERQSSYNEQFF
TGTGCCATCAGTGAACGGCAGAGCTCCTACAATGAGCAGTTCTTC
>TRBV9|many|TRBJ1-5|.
CASSFGHNQPQHF
TGTGCCAGCAGCTTTGGACACAATCAGCCCCAGCATTTT
>TRBV5-1|few|TRBJ2-3|.
CASSPGDTGTDTQYF
TGCGCCAGCAGCCCGGGGGACACCGGCACAGATACGCAGTATTTT
>TRBV2|few|TRBJ1-1|TRBD1
CASSRGPYGGEAFF
TGTGCCAGCAGTAGGGGGCCTTACGGTGGTGAAGCTTTCTTT
>TRBV20-1|few|TRBJ1-1|.
CSAREGAGNTEAFF
TGCAGTGCTAGAGAGGGGGCCGGGAACACTGAAGCTTTCTTT
>TRBV20-1|few|TRBJ2-2|.
CSAADVDTGELFF
TGCAGTGCTGCAGACGTGGACACCGGGGAGCTGTTTTTT
>TRBV6-5|few|TRBJ1-3|.
CASRGFGNTIYF
TGTGCCAGCAGGGGGTTTGGAAACACCATATATTTT
>TRBV6-2/TRBV6-3|many|TRBJ2-6|.
CASSGGSGANVLTF
TGTGCCAGCAGCGGAGGCTCTGGGGCCAACGTCCTGACTTTC